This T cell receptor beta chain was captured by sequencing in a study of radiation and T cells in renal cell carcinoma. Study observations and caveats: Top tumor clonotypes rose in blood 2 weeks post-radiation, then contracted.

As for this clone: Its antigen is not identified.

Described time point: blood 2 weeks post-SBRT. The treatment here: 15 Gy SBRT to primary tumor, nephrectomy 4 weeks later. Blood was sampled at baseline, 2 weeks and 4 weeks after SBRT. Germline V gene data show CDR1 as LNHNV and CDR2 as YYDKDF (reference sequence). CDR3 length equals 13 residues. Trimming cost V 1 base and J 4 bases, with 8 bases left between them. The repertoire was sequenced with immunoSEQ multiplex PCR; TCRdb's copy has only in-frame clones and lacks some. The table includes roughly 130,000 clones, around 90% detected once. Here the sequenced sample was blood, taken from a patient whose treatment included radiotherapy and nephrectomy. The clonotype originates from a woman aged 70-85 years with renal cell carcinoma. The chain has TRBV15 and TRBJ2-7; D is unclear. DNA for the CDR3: TGTGCCACCAGCAGAGGCGAAGGATACGAGCAGTACTTC. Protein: CATSRGEGYEQYF. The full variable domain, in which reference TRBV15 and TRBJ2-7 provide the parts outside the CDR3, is DAMVIQNPRYQVTQFGKPVTLSCSQTLNHNVMYWYQQKSSQAPKLLFHYYDKDFNNEADTPDNFQSRRPNTSFCFLDIRSPGLGDTAMYLCATSRGEGYEQYFGPGTRLTVT.